A selection of T cell receptor beta chains follows, all from one sample in a study of T cell changes during pregnancy in multiple sclerosis. The data were produced by immunoSEQ multiplex PCR, yet TCRdb's version contains in-frame clones alone and is incomplete. This repertoire shows over 7,000 clones, 80% to 90% found once; its top ten account for roughly 5.4%. The sequencing here drew on CD8+ T cells from peripheral blood mononuclear cells, taken in the first trimester of pregnancy. Source of these receptors: a female donor in good health, enrolled as a control in a pregnancy study. CDR3s include the opening cysteine and the closing phenylalanine or tryptophan. Fields, in order: D gene, J gene, V gene, clone size, CDR3 DNA, CDR3 protein. A D gene is named only where the DNA matches it firmly. Size tells how often a clone was seen (once, few, many) or the class of an expanded clone, and some rows leave it out.

>NA|TRBJ1-5|TRBV30|NA
TGTGCCTGGACCCAGGGAATTGGGAATCAGCCCCAGCATTTT
CAWTQGIGNQPQHF
>NA|TRBJ1-2|TRBV10-3|NA
TGTGCCATCCGACGCGGGGATGGCTACACCTTC
CAIRRGDGYTF
>NA|TRBJ2-7|TRBV18|NA
TGTGCCAGCTCACCTGAGCGGCCTTCCGGCGAGCAGTACTTC
CASSPERPSGEQYF
>NA|TRBJ2-1|TRBV6-6|NA
TGTGCCAGCAGTTACCACACCGACAATGAGCAGTTCTTC
CASSYHTDNEQFF
>TRBD1|TRBJ2-5|TRBV6-4|NA
TGTGCCAGCAGTTTCCAGGGGGTTTTTCGATCGGAGACCCAGTACTTC
CASSFQGVFRSETQYF
>TRBD2|TRBJ2-3|TRBV7-8|NA
TGTGCCAGCAGCTTAGCCCTTCGGAGGCTAGCGGGGGGACCGGGATCAGATACGCAGTATTTT
CASSLALRRLAGGPGSDTQYF
>TRBD1|TRBJ2-7|TRBV28|NA
TGTGCCAGCAGTTCCGCGACAGGGCAACCCTACGAGCAGTACTTC
CASSSATGQPYEQYF
>NA|TRBJ2-7|TRBV7-9|NA
TGTGCCAGCACCATAACCGGGACTCCCCACGAGCAGTACTTC
CASTITGTPHEQYF
>NA|TRBJ2-5|TRBV7-9|NA
TGTGCCAGCAGCTACAGTCCAGAGACCCAGTACTTC
CASSYSPETQYF
>NA|TRBJ2-3|TRBV6-4|NA
TGTGCCAGCAGTGAAACACCTAGCACAGATACGCAGTATTTT
CASSETPSTDTQYF
>NA|TRBJ2-7|TRBV6-5|NA
TGTGCCAGCAGTTACGAGGCACTGCCCTACGAGCAGTACTTC
CASSYEALPYEQYF
>NA|TRBJ2-2|TRBV7-2|NA
TGTGCCAGCACCTTGGCTCGGGAGCTGTTTTTT
CASTLARELFF
>NA|TRBJ2-3|TRBV5-6|NA
TGTGCCAGCAGCGGGGACTTAGCCATCCATTATACGCAGTATTTT
CASSGDLAIHYTQYF
>NA|TRBJ1-1|TRBV7-9|NA
TGTGCCAGCAGGGAGGGTGACACTGAAGCTTTCTTT
CASREGDTEAFF
>NA|TRBJ1-4|TRBV30|NA
TGTGCCTGGAATTTTTTGGGAGGGAATGAAAAACTGTTTTTT
CAWNFLGGNEKLFF
>TRBD1|TRBJ2-7|TRBV11-2|NA
TGTGCCAGCAGCCTAGGGACAGGGGGCAAAAGCTCCTACGAGCAGTACTTC
CASSLGTGGKSSYEQYF
>TRBD2|TRBJ2-3|TRBV6-5|NA
TGTGCCAGCAGTTATCGTGGGGGGGCGCAGTATTTT
CASSYRGGAQYF
>TRBD2|TRBJ2-5|TRBV6-6|NA
TGTGCCAGCAGTCTCACCCCAACTAGCGTCCTAGAGACCCAGTACTTC
CASSLTPTSVLETQYF
>TRBD2|TRBJ2-7|TRBV6-4|NA
TGTGCCAGCAGTTACTCGACTAGCGGGGGTTACGAGCAGTACTTC
CASSYSTSGGYEQYF
>TRBD2|TRBJ2-2|TRBV4-1|NA
TGCGCCAGCAGCCAAGGAACTAGCGGGGCCGGGGAGCTGTTTTTT
CASSQGTSGAGELFF
>TRBD2|TRBJ2-5|TRBV30|NA
TGTGCCTGGGTCCATAGCGGGGTGGCCCAAGAGACCCAGTACTTC
CAWVHSGVAQETQYF
>TRBD2|TRBJ2-7|TRBV6-5|medium-sized
TGTGCCAGCAGTCGACAACTAGCGGGAGACTACGAGCAGTACTTC
CASSRQLAGDYEQYF
>TRBD2|TRBJ2-1|TRBV27|NA
TGTGCCAGCAGTCCTTGGACTAGCGGGACCAACAATGAGCAGTTCTTC
CASSPWTSGTNNEQFF
>NA|TRBJ2-5|TRBV7-2|NA
TGTGCCAGCAGCTCAGGGAACGTAGAGACCCAGTACTTC
CASSSGNVETQYF
>TRBD1|TRBJ2-7|TRBV9|NA
TGTGCCAGCAGCCCCCGGGACAGCATCATGAACTACGAGCAGTACTTC
CASSPRDSIMNYEQYF
>NA|TRBJ2-7|TRBV7-6|NA
TGTGCCAGCAGCTTTGGGGACTCCACCTACGAGCAGTACTTC
CASSFGDSTYEQYF
>NA|TRBJ2-3|TRBV7-6|NA
TGTGCCAGCAGCTTAGCCATAGCAGATACGCAGTATTTT
CASSLAIADTQYF
>TRBD1|TRBJ2-4|TRBV28|NA
TGTGCCAGCAGTTTATTTAGGGGGCCGGGTCGAGGGAACATTCAGTACTTC
CASSLFRGPGRGNIQYF